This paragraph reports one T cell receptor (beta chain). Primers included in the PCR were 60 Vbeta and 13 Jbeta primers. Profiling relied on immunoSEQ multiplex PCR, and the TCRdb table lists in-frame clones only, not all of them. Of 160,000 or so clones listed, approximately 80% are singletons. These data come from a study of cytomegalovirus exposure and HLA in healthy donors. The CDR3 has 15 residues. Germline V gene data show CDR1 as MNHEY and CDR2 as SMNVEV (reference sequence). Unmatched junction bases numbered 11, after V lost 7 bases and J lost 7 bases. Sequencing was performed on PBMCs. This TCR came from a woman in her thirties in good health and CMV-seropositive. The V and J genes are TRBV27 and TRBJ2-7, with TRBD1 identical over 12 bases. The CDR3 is CASTVLGQGAQEQYF. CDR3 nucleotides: TGTGCCAGCACCGTACTGGGACAGGGGGCTCAAGAGCAGTACTTC.